This T cell receptor beta chain was found in a study of shared clonotypes between healthy human individuals. Germline V gene sequence: CDR1 SEHNR, CDR2 FQNEAQ (reference sequence). V lost 1 base to trimming and J lost 6 bases, with 16 bases between them. The CDR3 covers 16 residues. Evenly divided among several immunoSEQ plates was the genomic DNA of each subset. The repertoire was sequenced with immunoSEQ multiplex PCR; TCRdb's copy has only in-frame clones and lacks some. The sample includes about 1.5 million clones, approximately 97% of them seen just once. Points from the study as a whole: Sequencing depth was expected to affect clonotype sharing among donors. Sampling was confined to blood; repertoires within tissues likely differ.

This clone was counted once. What it binds is not known. Input material: naive CD4+ T cells sorted from blood. The sample's subset: CD45RA+ positively selected. This TCR came from a man aged 25-45 years in good health. V is TRBV7-9 and J is TRBJ2-1, with a possible D match to TRBD1 (7 bases). The CDR3 sequence is CASSLGGDRRFNEQFF. The CDR3 DNA reads as TGTGCCAGCAGCTTAGGGGGGGACAGAAGGTTCAATGAGCAGTTCTTC.